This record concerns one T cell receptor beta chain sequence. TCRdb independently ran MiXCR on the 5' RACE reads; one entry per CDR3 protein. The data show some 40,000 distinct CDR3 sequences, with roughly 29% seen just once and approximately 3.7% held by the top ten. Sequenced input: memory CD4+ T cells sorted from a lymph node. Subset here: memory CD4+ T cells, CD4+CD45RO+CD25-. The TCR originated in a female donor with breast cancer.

Written as DNA, the CDR3 is TGTGCCAGCAGACCCGACAGGCCACCCTACGAGCAGTACTTC. This codes for CASRPDRPPYEQYF. The V gene is TRBV2, the J gene TRBJ2-7; the D gene is possibly TRBD1 (6 bases). This CDR3 region has 14 residues. CDR1 is SNHLY and CDR2 is FYNNEI in the germline V gene. The V gene lost 6 bases and the J gene lost 2 bases, with 14 bases spanning the gap. The full variable domain, with the rest looked up from reference TRBV2 and TRBJ2-7, is EPEVTQTPSHQVTQMGQEVILRCVPISNHLYFYWYRQILGQKVEFLVSFYNNEISEKSEIFDDQFSVERPDGSNFTLKIRSTKLEDSAMYFCASRPDRPPYEQYFGPGTRLTVT.